Shown below are 10 T cell receptor beta chains from a single sample sequenced in a study of T cells in Graves' hyperthyroidism and ophthalmopathy. TCR beta CDR3 sequences were amplified from RNA transcripts. During a first-round RT-PCR of the TCR CDR3, the HTBI primer set was used. MiXCR, run by TCRdb on the multiplex PCR reads, gives a single entry per CDR3 protein. This sample has approximately 490,000 distinct CDR3 sequences, with 22% found just once. The sequenced material came from blood. These receptors were collected from a woman aged 65 to 85 with Graves' ophthalmopathy.

This clonotype was observed a handful of times. The V gene is TRBV10-3, the J gene TRBJ1-1; D gene uncertain. Germline V lookup: CDR1 ENHRY, CDR2 SYGVKD. The CDR3 has 14 amino acids. Trimming left V 0 bases short and J 3 bases short, with 8 bases between. CDR3 sequence reads: CAISESNGDTEAFF. CDR3 DNA sequence: TGTGCCATCAGTGAGTCCAACGGGGACACTGAAGCTTTCTTT.

The CDR3 sequence: CSARDPGLAGGLPDTQYF. The CDR3 bases are TGCAGTGCTAGAGATCCGGGACTAGCGGGAGGGCTACCAGATACGCAGTATTTT. The chain uses TRBV20-1 and TRBJ2-3; 16 nucleotides align to TRBD2. Germline CDR1 reads DFQATT; CDR2 reads SNEGSKA (reference sequence). With 0 bases clipped from V and 4 bases from J, the junction kept 7 bases outside the gene matches. The CDR3 totals 18 residues.

Worth noting for this clonotype: Given a much more abundant clone one base away, this may be a read error. The gene calls are TRBV12-3 or TRBV12-4 and TRBJ2-5; D ambiguous. V lost 1 base and J 2 bases, leaving 17 bases between the germline ends. This CDR3 region has 17 residues. The CDR3 here is CASSLEKTGPSQETQYF. The CDR3, as DNA: TGTGCCAGCAGTTTAGAAAAGACTGGGCCAAGTCAAGAGACCCAGTACTTC.

The genes are TRBV7-2 and TRBJ2-7, with 13 nucleotides matching TRBD2. J was trimmed by 2 bases and V by 3 bases; bases with no gene match: 4. The germline CDR1 and CDR2 sequences are SGHTA and FQGNSA. CDR3 size: 16 residues. The CDR3 is CASSFGLAGDPYEQYF. CDR3 nucleotide sequence: TGTGCCAGCAGCTTTGGACTAGCGGGAGACCCCTACGAGCAGTACTTC.

This clonotype showed up many times. The chain uses TRBV28 and TRBJ2-7, with TRBD2 identical over 9 bases. This CDR3 is 14 amino acids long. Germline CDR1 is MDHEN and CDR2 is SYDVKM. Losses at the gene ends were 6 bases for V and 3 bases for J; bases not matched to a gene: 6. CDR3 bases: TGTGCCAGCAGCCTGGAGACTAGCGGCTACGAGCAGTACTTC. Its translation: CASSLETSGYEQYF.

There are many counts of this clonotype. V usage is TRBV2 and J usage is TRBJ1-4; 7 nucleotides line up with TRBD1. There are 12 residues in the CDR3. After removal of 3 bases from V and 13 bases from J, the junction contained 5 bases not matched to a gene. Germline CDR1 SNHLY, CDR2 FYNNEI. The CDR3 DNA reads TGTGCCAGCAGTGACCGACAGGGAAGACTGTTTTTT. Its protein is CASSDRQGRLFF.

The rearrangement links TRBV28 to TRBJ2-1, with TRBD1 matching 10 bases. CDR1 and CDR2 (germline): MDHEN, SYDVKM. The trim removed 1 base at V and 2 bases at J, leaving 2 bases unmatched. This CDR3 comprises 16 residues. CDR3 DNA sequence: TGTGCCAGCAGTTTATTAGGACAGGGGGCCTACAATGAGCAGTTCTTC. It yields the protein CASSLLGQGAYNEQFF.

This chain uses TRBV10-3 with TRBJ2-6; no definite D call. There are 14 residues in the CDR3. Germline values: CDR1 ENHRY, CDR2 SYGVKD. V dropped 4 bases and J dropped 2 bases, with 6 bases sitting between them. In DNA, the CDR3 is TGTGCCATCAGTGGCCAGGCTGGGGCCAACGTCCTGACTTTC. It yields the protein CAISGQAGANVLTF.

The V and J genes are TRBV3-1 and TRBJ1-1; a possible D gene is TRBD1 (6 bases). Germline-derived CDR1 and CDR2 are LGHDT and YNNKEL (reference sequence). The CDR3 extends over 17 amino acids. Trimming took off 0 bases at V and 1 base at J, with 15 bases between the two ends. In DNA form, the CDR3 reads TGTGCCAGCAGCCAAGAACGCCAGGGGATCGGGAACACTGAAGCTTTCTTT. Its protein product is CASSQERQGIGNTEAFF.

This chain connects TRBV28 to TRBJ2-3; weak D call: TRBD1 (6 bases). V lost 3 bases to trimming and J lost 0 bases, with 13 bases between them. This CDR3 spans 16 amino acids. Germline values: CDR1 MDHEN, CDR2 SYDVKM. CDR3 DNA: TGTGCCAGCAGTTTGAATCAGGGGCGTAGCACAGATACGCAGTATTTT. Protein sequence: CASSLNQGRSTDTQYF.